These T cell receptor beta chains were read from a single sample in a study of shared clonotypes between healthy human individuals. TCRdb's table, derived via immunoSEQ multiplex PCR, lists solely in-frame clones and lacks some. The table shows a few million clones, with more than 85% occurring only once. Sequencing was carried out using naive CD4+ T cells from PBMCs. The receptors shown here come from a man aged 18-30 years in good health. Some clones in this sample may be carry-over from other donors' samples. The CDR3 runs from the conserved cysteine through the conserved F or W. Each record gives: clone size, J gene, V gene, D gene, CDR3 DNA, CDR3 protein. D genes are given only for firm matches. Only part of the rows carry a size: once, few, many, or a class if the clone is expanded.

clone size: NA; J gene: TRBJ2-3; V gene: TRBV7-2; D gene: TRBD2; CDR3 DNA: TGTGCCAGCAGCTTACTCGGGACTAGCGGCAAGCGTAGCACAGATACGCAGTATTTT; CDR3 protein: CASSLLGTSGKRSTDTQYF
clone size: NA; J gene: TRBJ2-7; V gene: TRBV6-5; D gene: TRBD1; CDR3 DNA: TGTGCCAGCAGTTCCTTCCGGGACAGGGGTAGCGAGCAGTACTTC; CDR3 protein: CASSSFRDRGSEQYF
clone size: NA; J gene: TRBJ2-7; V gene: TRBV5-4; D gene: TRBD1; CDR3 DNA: TGTGCCAGCAGCTTGGGAGGGACAGGGGGGTACGAGCAGTACTTC; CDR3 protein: CASSLGGTGGYEQYF
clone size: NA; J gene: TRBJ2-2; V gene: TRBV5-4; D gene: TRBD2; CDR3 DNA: TGTGCCAGCAGCCCGGGACTAGCGGGCCACCGGGACACCGGGGAGCTGTTTTTT; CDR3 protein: CASSPGLAGHRDTGELFF
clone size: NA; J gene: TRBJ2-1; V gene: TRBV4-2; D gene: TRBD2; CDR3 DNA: TGTGCCAGCAGCCAAGATTTACTAGCGGGAGGGAATGAGCAGTTCTTC; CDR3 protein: CASSQDLLAGGNEQFF
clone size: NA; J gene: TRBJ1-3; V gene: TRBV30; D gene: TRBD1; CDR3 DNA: TGTGCCTGGAGTGCGAGGGGACAGGGGTTTGGAAACACCATATATTTT; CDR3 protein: CAWSARGQGFGNTIYF
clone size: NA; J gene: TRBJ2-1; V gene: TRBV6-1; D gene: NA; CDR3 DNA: TGTGCCAGCAGGCCATCATCGTACAATGAGCAGTTCTTC; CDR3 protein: CASRPSSYNEQFF
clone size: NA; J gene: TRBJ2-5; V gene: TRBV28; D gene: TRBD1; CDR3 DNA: TGTGCCAGCAGTTTACGGGACAGACATCCAGGGACCCAGTACTTC; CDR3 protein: CASSLRDRHPGTQYF
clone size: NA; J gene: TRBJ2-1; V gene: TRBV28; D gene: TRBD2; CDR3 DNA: TGTGCCAGCAGTCGACTAGCGGGAGGGTACAATGAGCAGTTCTTC; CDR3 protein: CASSRLAGGYNEQFF
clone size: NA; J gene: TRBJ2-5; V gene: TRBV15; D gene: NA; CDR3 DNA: TGTGCCACCGGCCAGATCGGGAGAGAGGAGACCCAGTACTTC; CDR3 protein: CATGQIGREETQYF
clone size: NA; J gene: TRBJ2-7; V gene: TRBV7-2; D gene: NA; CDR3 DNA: TGTGCCAGCAGCTTAGGGTTGAGGGAGCAGTACTTC; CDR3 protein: CASSLGLREQYF
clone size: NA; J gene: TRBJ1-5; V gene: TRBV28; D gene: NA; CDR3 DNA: TGTGCCAGCAGTCGTGGGGGGGGCAATCAGCCCCAGCATTTT; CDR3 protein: CASSRGGGNQPQHF
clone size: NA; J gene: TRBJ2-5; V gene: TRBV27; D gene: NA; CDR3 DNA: TGTGCCAGCAGTCCTGTCAGGTTTGGAGAGACCCAGTACTTC; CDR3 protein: CASSPVRFGETQYF
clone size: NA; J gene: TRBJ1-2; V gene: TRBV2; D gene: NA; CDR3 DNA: TGTGCCAGCAGTTCAAAGGGATCTAACTATGGCTACACCTTC; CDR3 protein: CASSSKGSNYGYTF
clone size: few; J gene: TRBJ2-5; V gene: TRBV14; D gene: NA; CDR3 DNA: TGTGCCAGCAGCCAAGTAGGGACCCCGAGGACCCAGTACTTC; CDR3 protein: CASSQVGTPRTQYF
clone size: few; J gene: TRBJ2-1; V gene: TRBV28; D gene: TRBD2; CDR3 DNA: TGTGCCAGCAGTTTAGCGGGAGGGGTCAATGAGCAGTTCTTC; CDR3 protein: CASSLAGGVNEQFF
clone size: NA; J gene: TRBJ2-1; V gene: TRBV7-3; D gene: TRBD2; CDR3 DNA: TGTGCCAGCAGCCGCTCCGGGGTAGCGGGAGAGAATGAGCAGTTCTTC; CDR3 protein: CASSRSGVAGENEQFF
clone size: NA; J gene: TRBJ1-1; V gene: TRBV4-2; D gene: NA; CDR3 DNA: TGTGCCAGCAGCCAAGTTCAGGCTGAAGCTTTCTTT; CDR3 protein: CASSQVQAEAFF